The sequence of this T cell receptor beta chain was determined in a study of tissue T cells after allogeneic stem cell transplantation. This table comes from immunoSEQ multiplex PCR, and its TCRdb copy is limited to in-frame clones, with some not included. The table includes about 42,000 clones, around nine tenths detected once. Trimming left V 5 bases short and J 7 bases short, with 11 bases between. The germline CDR1 and CDR2 sequences are MNHEY and SVGAGI. CDR3 length equals 12 residues. The sequencing here drew on blood, taken before transplantation. The V and J genes are TRBV6-5 and TRBJ1-1; D is ambiguous. The sequence came from a woman aged 40-69 years who later had graft-versus-host disease after an allogeneic stem cell transplant. CDR3 in amino acids: CASSRGRYEAFF. As DNA, the CDR3 is TGTGCCAGCAGTCGTGGACGGTATGAAGCTTTCTTT.